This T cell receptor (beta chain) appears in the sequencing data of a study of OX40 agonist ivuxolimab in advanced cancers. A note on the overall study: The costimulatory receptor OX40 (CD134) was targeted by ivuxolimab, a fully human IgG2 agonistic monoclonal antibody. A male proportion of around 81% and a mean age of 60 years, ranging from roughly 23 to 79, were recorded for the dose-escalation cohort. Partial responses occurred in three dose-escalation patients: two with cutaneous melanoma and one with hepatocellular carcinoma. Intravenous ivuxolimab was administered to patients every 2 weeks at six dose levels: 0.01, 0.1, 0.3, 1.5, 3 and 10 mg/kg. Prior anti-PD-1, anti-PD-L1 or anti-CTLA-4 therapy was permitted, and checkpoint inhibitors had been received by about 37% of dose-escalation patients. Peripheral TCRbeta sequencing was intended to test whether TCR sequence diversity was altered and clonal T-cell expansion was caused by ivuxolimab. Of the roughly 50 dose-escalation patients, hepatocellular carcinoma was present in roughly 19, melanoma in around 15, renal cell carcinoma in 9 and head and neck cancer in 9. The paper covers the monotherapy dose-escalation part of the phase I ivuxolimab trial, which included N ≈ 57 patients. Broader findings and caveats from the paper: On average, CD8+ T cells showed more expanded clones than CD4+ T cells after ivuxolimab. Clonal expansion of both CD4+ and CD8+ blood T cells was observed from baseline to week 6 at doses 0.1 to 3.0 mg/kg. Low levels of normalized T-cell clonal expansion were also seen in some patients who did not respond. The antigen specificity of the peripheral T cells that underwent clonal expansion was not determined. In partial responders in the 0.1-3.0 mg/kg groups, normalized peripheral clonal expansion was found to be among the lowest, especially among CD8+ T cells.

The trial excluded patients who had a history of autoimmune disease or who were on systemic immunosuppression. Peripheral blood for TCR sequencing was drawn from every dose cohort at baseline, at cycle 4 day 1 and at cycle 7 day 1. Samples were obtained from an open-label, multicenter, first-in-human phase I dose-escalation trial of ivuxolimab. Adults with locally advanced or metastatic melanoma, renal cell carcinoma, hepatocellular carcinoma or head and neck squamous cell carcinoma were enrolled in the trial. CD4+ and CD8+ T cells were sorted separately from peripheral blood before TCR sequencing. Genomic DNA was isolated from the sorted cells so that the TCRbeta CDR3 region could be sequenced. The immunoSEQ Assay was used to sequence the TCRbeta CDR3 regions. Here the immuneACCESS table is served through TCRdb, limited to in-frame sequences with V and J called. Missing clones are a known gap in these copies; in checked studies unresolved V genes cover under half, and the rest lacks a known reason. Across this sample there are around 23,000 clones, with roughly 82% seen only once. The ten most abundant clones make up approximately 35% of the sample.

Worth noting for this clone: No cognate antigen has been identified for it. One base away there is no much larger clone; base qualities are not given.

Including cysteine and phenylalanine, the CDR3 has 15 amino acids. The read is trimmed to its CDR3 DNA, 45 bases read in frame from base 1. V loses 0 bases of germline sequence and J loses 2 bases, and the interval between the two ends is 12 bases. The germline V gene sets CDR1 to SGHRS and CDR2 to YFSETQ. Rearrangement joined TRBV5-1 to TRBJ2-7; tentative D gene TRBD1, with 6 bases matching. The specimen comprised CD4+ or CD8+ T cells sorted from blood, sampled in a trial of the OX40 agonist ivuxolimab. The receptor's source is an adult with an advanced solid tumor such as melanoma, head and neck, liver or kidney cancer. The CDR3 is CASSLVPGAAYEQYF. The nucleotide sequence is TGCGCCAGCAGCTTGGTCCCAGGGGCCGCCTACGAGCAGTACTTC.